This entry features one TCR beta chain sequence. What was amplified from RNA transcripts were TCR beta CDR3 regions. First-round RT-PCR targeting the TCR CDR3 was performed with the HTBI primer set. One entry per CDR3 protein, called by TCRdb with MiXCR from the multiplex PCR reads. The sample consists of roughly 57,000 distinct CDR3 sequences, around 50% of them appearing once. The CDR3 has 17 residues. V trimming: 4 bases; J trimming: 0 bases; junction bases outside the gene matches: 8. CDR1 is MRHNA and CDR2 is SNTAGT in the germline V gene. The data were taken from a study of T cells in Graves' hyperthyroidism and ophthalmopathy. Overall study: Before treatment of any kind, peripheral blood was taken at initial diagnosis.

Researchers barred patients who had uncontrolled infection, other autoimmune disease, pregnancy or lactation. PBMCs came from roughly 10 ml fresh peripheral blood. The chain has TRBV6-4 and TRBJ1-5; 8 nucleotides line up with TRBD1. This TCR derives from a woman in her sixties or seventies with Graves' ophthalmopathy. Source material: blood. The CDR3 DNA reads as TGTGCCAGCAGTGTAGAACAGGGGGGTCATAGCAATCAGCCCCAGCATTTT. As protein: CASSVEQGGHSNQPQHF.